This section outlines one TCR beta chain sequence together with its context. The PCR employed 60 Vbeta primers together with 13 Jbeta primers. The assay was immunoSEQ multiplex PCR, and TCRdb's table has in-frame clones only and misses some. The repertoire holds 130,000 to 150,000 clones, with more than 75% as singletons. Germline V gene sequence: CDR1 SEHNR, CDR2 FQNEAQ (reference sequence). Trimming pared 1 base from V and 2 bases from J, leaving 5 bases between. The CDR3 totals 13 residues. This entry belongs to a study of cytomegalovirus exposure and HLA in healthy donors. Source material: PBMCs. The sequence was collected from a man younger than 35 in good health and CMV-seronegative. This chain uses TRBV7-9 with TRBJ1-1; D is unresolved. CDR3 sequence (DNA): TGTGCCAGCAGCTTAGACAAAAACACTGAAGCTTTCTTT. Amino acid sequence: CASSLDKNTEAFF.